This T cell receptor beta chain was profiled in a study of blood T cell repertoires in COVID-19. Study-level information: PBMCs, B-cell-depleted T cells, or T cells were the source of the cDNA or gDNA that made up the material.

The CDR3 contains 13 residues. Germline assignment: CDR1 MNHEY and CDR2 SVGEGT. V was clipped by 0 bases and J by 7 bases, with 9 bases between them. Profiling relied on immunoSEQ multiplex PCR, and the TCRdb table lists in-frame clones only, not all of them. The data contain roughly 250,000 clones, approximately 86% of them seen just once; the ten biggest clones take up approximately 0.94%. The TCR comes from a human donor with COVID-19, enrolled during active disease. The donor label of this sample is uncertain. The sequencing sample was made of peripheral blood. This sequence joins TRBV6-2 or TRBV6-3 and TRBJ2-5, with D perhaps TRBD1 (5 bases). The CDR3: CASSYSGHRTQYF. CDR3 nucleotides: TGTGCCAGCAGTTACTCGGGGCATAGGACCCAGTACTTC.